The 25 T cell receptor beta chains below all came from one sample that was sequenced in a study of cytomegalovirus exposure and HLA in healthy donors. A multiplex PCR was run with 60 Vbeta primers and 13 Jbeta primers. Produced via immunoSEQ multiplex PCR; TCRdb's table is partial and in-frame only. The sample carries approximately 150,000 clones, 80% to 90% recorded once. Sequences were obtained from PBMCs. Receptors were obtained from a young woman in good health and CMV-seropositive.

The CDR3 DNA sequence: TGTGCCAGCAGTCCGTGGACTAGCGGGGTGATCACAGATACGCAGTATTTT. This gives the protein CASSPWTSGVITDTQYF. The V gene is TRBV27, the J gene TRBJ2-3, with 12 bases lining up with TRBD2. The V and J ends lost 5 bases and 2 bases, in that order; junction bases with no gene match: 8. CDR3 size: 17 residues. Germline CDR1 is MNHEY and CDR2 is SMNVEV (reference sequence).

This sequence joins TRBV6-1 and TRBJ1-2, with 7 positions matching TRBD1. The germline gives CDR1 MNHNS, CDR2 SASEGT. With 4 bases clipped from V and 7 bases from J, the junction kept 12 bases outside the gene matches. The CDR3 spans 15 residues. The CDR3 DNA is TGTGCCAGCAGTGTTATTCGGACAGGAGGTGCTGGCTACACCTTC. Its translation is CASSVIRTGGAGYTF.

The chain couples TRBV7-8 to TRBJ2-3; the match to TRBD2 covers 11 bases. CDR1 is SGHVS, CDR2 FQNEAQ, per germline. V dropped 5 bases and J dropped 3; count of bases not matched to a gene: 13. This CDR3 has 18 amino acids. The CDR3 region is CASSMEGLAEFRTDTQYF. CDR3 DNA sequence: TGTGCCAGCAGCATGGAGGGACTAGCGGAATTTAGGACAGATACGCAGTATTTT.

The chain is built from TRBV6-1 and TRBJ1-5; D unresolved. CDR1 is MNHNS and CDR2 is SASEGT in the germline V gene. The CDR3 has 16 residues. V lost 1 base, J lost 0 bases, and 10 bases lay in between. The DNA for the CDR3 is TGTGCCAGCAGTGAAGGCGCAAAATATAGCAATCAGCCCCAGCATTTT. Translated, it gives CASSEGAKYSNQPQHF.

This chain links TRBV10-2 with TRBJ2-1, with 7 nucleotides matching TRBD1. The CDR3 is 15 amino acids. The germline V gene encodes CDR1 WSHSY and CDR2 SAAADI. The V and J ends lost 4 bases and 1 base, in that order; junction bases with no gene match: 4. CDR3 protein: CASSGARGSYNEQFF. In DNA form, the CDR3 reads TGCGCCAGCAGTGGCGCCAGGGGGTCCTACAATGAGCAGTTCTTC.

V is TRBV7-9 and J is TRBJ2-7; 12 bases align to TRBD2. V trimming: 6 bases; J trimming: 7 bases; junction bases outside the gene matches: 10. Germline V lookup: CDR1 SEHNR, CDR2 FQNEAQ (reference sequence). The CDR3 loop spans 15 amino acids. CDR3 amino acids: CASRPASGGAEEQYF. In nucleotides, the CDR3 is TGTGCCAGCAGGCCCGCTAGCGGGGGGGCTGAAGAGCAGTACTTC.

CDR3 sequence reads: CASSQAGQPTNTGELFF. CDR3 DNA sequence: TGCGCCAGCAGCCAAGCCGGACAGCCCACGAACACCGGGGAGCTGTTTTTT. The chain uses TRBV4-1 and TRBJ2-2, with D maybe TRBD1 (6 bases). The germline V gene has CDR1 MGHRA and CDR2 YSYEKL. CDR3 length: 17 residues. V lost 1 base, J lost 0 bases, and 12 bases lay in between.

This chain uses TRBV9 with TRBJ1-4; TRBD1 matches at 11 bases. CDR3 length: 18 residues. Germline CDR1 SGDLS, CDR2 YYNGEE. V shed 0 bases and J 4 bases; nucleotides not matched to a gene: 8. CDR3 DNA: TGTGCCAGCAGCGTAGCCGGACAGGGGGCGGGAGATAATGAAAAACTGTTTTTT. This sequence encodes CASSVAGQGAGDNEKLFF.

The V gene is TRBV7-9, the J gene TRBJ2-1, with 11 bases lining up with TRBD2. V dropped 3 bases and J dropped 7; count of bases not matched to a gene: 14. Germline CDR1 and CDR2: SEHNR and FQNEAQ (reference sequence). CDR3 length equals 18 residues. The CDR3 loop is CASSLPPRLAGTKNEQFF. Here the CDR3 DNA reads TGTGCCAGCAGCTTGCCCCCGCGACTAGCGGGGACTAAAAATGAGCAGTTCTTC.

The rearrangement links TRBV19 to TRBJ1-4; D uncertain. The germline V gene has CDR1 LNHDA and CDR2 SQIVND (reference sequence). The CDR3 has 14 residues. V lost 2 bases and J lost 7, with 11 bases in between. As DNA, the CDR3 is TGTGCCAGTAGTATAACGGGTTTGGGTGAAAAACTGTTTTTT. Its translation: CASSITGLGEKLFF.

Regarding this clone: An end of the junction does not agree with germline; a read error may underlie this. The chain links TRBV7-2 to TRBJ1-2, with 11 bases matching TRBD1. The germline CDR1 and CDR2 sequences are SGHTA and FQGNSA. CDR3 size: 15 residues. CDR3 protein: CASSQRTGGWYGYTF. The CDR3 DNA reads TGCGCCAGCAGCCAGCGGACAGGGGGCTGGTATGGCTACACCTTC. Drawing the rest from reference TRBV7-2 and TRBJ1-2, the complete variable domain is GAGVSQSPSNKVTEKGKDVELRCDPISGHTALYWYRQSLGQGLEFLIYFQGNSAPDKSGLPSDRFSAERTGGSVSTLTIQRTQQEDSAVYLCASSQRTGGWYGYTFGSGTRLTVV.

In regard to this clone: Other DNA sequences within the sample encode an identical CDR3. The CDR3 DNA is TGCAGCTTACGACTAGCGGGGGTCACGGATACGCAGTATTTT. This codes for CSLRLAGVTDTQYF. The V call is TRBV29-1, the J call TRBJ2-3, with 12 bases matching TRBD2. The V gene's germline CDR1 is SQVTM and CDR2 ANQGSEA. This CDR3 contains 14 residues. The junction had 9 bases not matched to a gene; V was cut back by 8 bases and J by 6 bases.

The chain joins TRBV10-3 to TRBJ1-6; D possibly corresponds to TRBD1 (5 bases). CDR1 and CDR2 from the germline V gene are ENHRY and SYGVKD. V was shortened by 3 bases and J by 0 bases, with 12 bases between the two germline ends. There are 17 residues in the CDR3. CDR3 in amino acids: CAISEGVFASYNSPLHF. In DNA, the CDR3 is TGTGCCATCAGTGAAGGGGTATTTGCCTCCTATAATTCACCCCTCCACTTT.

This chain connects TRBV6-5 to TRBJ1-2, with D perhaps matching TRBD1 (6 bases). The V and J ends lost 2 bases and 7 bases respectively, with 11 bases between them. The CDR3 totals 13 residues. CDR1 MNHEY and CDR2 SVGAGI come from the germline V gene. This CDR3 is CASSYGGPFGYTF. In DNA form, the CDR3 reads TGTGCCAGCAGTTACGGGGGCCCCTTTGGCTACACCTTC.

Here the CDR3 DNA reads TGCGCCAGCACCCACATTTTTGCGACAGGGGGCTTGAACACCGGGGAGCTGTTTTTT. Amino acid sequence: CASTHIFATGGLNTGELFF. This chain links TRBV4-1 with TRBJ2-2; 10 bases fit TRBD1. The J segment lost 1 base and the V segment lost 7 bases, leaving 15 bases of the junction unmatched. CDR1 and CDR2 (germline): MGHRA, YSYEKL. The CDR3 length is 19 residues.

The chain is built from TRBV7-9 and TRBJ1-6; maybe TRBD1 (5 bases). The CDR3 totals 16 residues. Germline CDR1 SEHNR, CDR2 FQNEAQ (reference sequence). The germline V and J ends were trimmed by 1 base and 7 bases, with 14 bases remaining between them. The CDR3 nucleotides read TGTGCCAGCAGCTTAGTACCCCAGGGTAGGAATTCACCCCTCCACTTT. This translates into CASSLVPQGRNSPLHF.

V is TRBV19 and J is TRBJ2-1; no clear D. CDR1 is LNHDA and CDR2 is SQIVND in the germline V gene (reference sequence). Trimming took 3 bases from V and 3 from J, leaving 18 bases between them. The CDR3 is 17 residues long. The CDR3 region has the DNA TGTGCCAGTAGTATCTCGTCGTCCCACTCCTACTACAATGAGCAGTTCTTC. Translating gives CASSISSSHSYYNEQFF. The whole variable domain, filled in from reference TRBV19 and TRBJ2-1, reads DGGITQSPKYLFRKEGQNVTLSCEQNLNHDAMYWYRQDPGQGLRLIYYSQIVNDFQKGDIAEGYSVSREKKESFPLTVTSAQKNPTAFYLCASSISSSHSYYNEQFFGPGTRLTVL.

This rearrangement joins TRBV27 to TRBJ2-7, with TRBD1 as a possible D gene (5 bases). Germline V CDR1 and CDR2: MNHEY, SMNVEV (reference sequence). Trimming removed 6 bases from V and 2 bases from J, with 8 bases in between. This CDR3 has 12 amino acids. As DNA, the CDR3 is TGTGCCAGCAGGGACAATGCCTACGAGCAGTACTTC. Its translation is CASRDNAYEQYF.

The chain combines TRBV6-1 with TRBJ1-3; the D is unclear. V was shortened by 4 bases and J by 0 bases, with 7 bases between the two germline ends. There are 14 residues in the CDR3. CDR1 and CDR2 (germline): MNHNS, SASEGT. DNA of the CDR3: TGTGCCAGCAGTGCAGCATACTCTGGAAACACCATATATTTT. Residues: CASSAAYSGNTIYF.

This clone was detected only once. In nucleotides, the CDR3 is TGTGCCAGCAGTGATCAAGGCGGCAATGAAAAACTGTTTTTT. As protein: CASSDQGGNEKLFF. This chain links TRBV6-1 with TRBJ1-4; no clear D. This CDR3 contains 14 residues. V lost 3 bases to trimming and J lost 5 bases, with 10 bases between them. Germline V gives CDR1 MNHNS, CDR2 SASEGT.

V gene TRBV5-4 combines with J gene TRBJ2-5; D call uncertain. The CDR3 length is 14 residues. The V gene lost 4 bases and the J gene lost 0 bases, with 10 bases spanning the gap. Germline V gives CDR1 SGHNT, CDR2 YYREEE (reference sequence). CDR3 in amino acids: CASSPLGYQETQYF. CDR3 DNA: TGTGCCAGCAGCCCCCTCGGGTACCAAGAGACCCAGTACTTC.

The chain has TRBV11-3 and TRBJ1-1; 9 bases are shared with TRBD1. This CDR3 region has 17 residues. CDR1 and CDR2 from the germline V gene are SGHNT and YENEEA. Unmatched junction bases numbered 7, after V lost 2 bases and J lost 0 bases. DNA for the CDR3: TGTGCCAGCAGCTTAACGGACAGGGGTCTAATGAACACTGAAGCTTTCTTT. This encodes CASSLTDRGLMNTEAFF. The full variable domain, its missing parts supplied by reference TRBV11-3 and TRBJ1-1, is EAGVVQSPRYKIIEKKQPVAFWCNPISGHNTLYWYLQNLGQGPELLIRYENEEAVDDSQLPKDRFSAERLKGVDSTLKIQPAELGDSAVYLCASSLTDRGLMNTEAFFGQGTRLTVV.

CDR3 loop: CASRDRGPGDTQYF. CDR3 DNA sequence: TGTGCCAGCAGGGACAGAGGCCCAGGGGATACGCAGTATTTT. The V gene is TRBV5-4, the J gene TRBJ2-3, with TRBD1 as a possible D gene (6 bases). V lost 5 bases and J 6 bases, leaving 16 bases between the germline ends. The length of the CDR3 is 14 residues. Germline V gives CDR1 SGHNT, CDR2 YYREEE (reference sequence).

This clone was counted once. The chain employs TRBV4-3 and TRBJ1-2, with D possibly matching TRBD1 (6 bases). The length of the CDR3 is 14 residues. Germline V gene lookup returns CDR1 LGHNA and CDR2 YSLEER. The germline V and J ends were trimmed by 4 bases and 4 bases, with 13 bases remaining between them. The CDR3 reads CASSPQGRSYGYTF. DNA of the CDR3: TGCGCCAGCAGCCCCCAGGGGCGCAGCTATGGCTACACCTTC.

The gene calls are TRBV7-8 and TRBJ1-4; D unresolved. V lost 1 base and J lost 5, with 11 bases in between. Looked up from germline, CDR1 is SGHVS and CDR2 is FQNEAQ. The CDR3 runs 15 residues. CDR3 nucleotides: TGTGCCAGCAGCTTAGTCGCGGCGGGAAATGAAAAACTGTTTTTT. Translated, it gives CASSLVAAGNEKLFF.